The 25 T cell receptor beta chains below all came from one sample that was sequenced in a study of T cell changes during pregnancy in multiple sclerosis. Assay: immunoSEQ multiplex PCR; the TCRdb copy retains only in-frame clones and omits some. This sample has 53,000 or so clones, with approximately 94% found just once. The starting material was CD4+ T cells from peripheral blood mononuclear cells, obtained in the second trimester of pregnancy. The receptors here all came from a female donor with multiple sclerosis, enrolled in a pregnancy study.

This chain joins TRBV6-5 and TRBJ2-7, with D perhaps TRBD1 (6 bases). V was cut by 8 bases and J by 3 bases, with 11 bases left in between. Germline CDR1 and CDR2: MNHEY and SVGAGI. The CDR3 is 12 amino acids. The CDR3 loop is CASQGFHYEQYF. CDR3 in DNA: TGTGCCAGCCAGGGGTTTCACTACGAGCAGTACTTC.

This chain links TRBV7-3 with TRBJ2-1, with TRBD1 as a possible D gene (5 bases). Germline-derived CDR1 and CDR2 are SGHTA and FQGTGA. V was shortened by 2 bases and J by 5 bases, with 13 bases between the two germline ends. The CDR3 spans 15 residues. Written as DNA, the CDR3 is TGTGCCAGCAGCTTATTGCAGGGCAATGACAATGAGCAGTTCTTC. Translated: CASSLLQGNDNEQFF.

The chain employs TRBV2 and TRBJ2-1, with TRBD1 matching over 10 bases. The germline gives CDR1 SNHLY, CDR2 FYNNEI. V lost 6 bases, J lost 4 bases, and 6 bases stayed unmatched. The CDR3 spans 15 residues. The CDR3 sequence: CASRHPGQGYNEQFF. The DNA for the CDR3 is TGTGCCAGCAGACATCCGGGACAGGGGTACAATGAGCAGTTCTTC.

This clone was recorded a few times. The CDR3 DNA sequence: TGTGCCAGCAGCTTTCGGGAATCAGGAAACACCATATATTTT. The encoded protein is CASSFRESGNTIYF. V is TRBV5-6 and J is TRBJ1-3, with D unresolved. The CDR3 totals 14 residues. CDR1 and CDR2 from the germline V gene are SGHDT and YYEEEE. The ends were cut back, 2 bases at V and 4 bases at J, with 10 bases in the middle.

The V call is TRBV7-9, the J call TRBJ2-4; 10 nucleotides align to TRBD1. V shed 6 bases, J shed 8 bases, and the junction held 10 bases outside the gene matches. Germline V lookup: CDR1 SEHNR, CDR2 FQNEAQ (reference sequence). There are 15 residues in the CDR3. The CDR3 protein is CASSPTGGEWDIQYF. Here the CDR3 DNA reads TGTGCCAGCAGTCCGACAGGGGGCGAATGGGACATTCAGTACTTC.

CDR3 loop: CASSPRGQGFSYGYTF. The DNA for the CDR3 is TGTGCCAGCAGCCCCCGAGGACAGGGATTTAGCTATGGCTACACCTTC. The rearrangement joins TRBV7-2 to TRBJ1-2; 8 bases map to TRBD1. This CDR3 spans 16 amino acids. Per germline, CDR1 SGHTA and CDR2 FQGNSA. V was clipped by 5 bases and J by 4 bases; unmatched bases: 12.

This chain uses TRBV5-4 with TRBJ2-7; 7 bases map to TRBD2. V was clipped by 6 bases and J by 3 bases; unmatched bases: 12. This CDR3 is 15 amino acids long. Germline V gene data show CDR1 as SGHNT and CDR2 as YYREEE (reference sequence). The CDR3 sequence: CASTLGLRGGYEQYF. The CDR3 bases are TGTGCCAGCACCCTTGGCCTACGCGGGGGCTACGAGCAGTACTTC.

This sequence joins TRBV19 and TRBJ1-5, with 12 bases fitting TRBD1. Germline-derived CDR1 and CDR2 are LNHDA and SQIVND (reference sequence). With V trimmed by 9 bases and J by 0 bases, 15 bases remained unmatched. The CDR3 spans 19 residues. The CDR3 sequence: CASALKGQGASYSNQPQHF. As DNA, the CDR3 is TGTGCCAGCGCCTTGAAGGGACAGGGGGCCTCTTATAGCAATCAGCCCCAGCATTTT.

J is TRBJ2-3 and V is TRBV6-1, with TRBD2 identical over 7 bases. After removal of 4 bases from V and 2 bases from J, the junction contained 6 bases not matched to a gene. The CDR3 has 15 amino acids. Germline V lookup: CDR1 MNHNS, CDR2 SASEGT. The CDR3 coding sequence is TGTGCCAGCAGTGGATTAGCGGGCTCCACAGATACGCAGTATTTT. As protein: CASSGLAGSTDTQYF.

This chain joins TRBV6-6 and TRBJ1-3, with a tentative D call TRBD1 (6 bases). Germline CDR1 is MNHNY and CDR2 is SVGAGI (reference sequence). V lost 0 bases and J 4 bases, leaving 10 bases between the germline ends. The CDR3 contains 15 residues. Here the CDR3 reads CASSYSGGQGNTIYF. CDR3 coding DNA: TGTGCCAGCAGTTACTCGGGGGGGCAGGGAAACACCATATATTTT.

To note about this clone: Different DNA sequences within this sample yield the same CDR3. The chain combines TRBV5-6 with TRBJ2-7, with 8 bases lining up with TRBD1. The CDR3 runs to 15 residues. The junction had 12 bases not matched to a gene; V was cut back by 5 bases and J by 5 bases. Germline loops: CDR1 SGHDT, CDR2 YYEEEE. CDR3 DNA: TGTGCCAGCAGTCCCAGCCTGACAGGGGAAGACGAGCAGTACTTC. Protein: CASSPSLTGEDEQYF.

This clone was seen just once. The rearrangement uses TRBV11-2 and TRBJ1-5; D ambiguous. With 5 bases removed from V and 6 bases from J, the gap between germline ends came to 14 bases. Germline lookup yields CDR1 SGHAT and CDR2 FQNNGV. The CDR3 is made up of 14 amino acids. CDR3 amino acids: CASSQSRGSQPQHF. As DNA, the CDR3 is TGTGCCAGCAGCCAATCCCGGGGATCTCAGCCCCAGCATTTT.

The CDR3 here is CASSWDRAQEAFF. The CDR3 region has the DNA TGTGCCAGCAGCTGGGACAGGGCCCAGGAAGCTTTCTTT. The gene calls are TRBV11-2 and TRBJ1-1, with 9 bases that match TRBD1. V shed 4 bases and J 8 bases; nucleotides not matched to a gene: 5. The CDR3 extends over 13 amino acids. Germline-derived CDR1 and CDR2 are SGHAT and FQNNGV.

This sequence joins TRBV7-6 and TRBJ2-3, with D maybe TRBD2 (5 bases). The CDR3 is 15 amino acids. CDR1 and CDR2 (germline): SGHVS, FNYEAQ. The V and J ends lost 1 base and 1 base respectively, with 9 bases between them. The CDR3: CASSLDPRGTDTQYF. CDR3 in DNA: TGTGCCAGCAGCTTAGATCCGAGGGGCACAGATACGCAGTATTTT. Together with reference TRBV7-6 and TRBJ2-3, the CDR3 gives the full variable domain: GAGVSQSPRYKVTKRGQDVALRCDPISGHVSLYWYRQALGQGPEFLTYFNYEAQQDKSGLPNDRFSAERPEGSISTLTIQRTEQRDSAMYRCASSLDPRGTDTQYFGPGTRLTVL.

This chain connects TRBV7-3 to TRBJ2-2; 8 nucleotides agree with TRBD2. V lost 6 bases to trimming and J lost 2 bases; unmatched junction nucleotides: 8. Germline V CDR1 and CDR2: SGHTA, FQGTGA. This CDR3 region has 16 residues. The CDR3 protein is CASSPMRGANTGELFF. Here the CDR3 DNA reads TGTGCCAGCAGTCCCATGCGGGGGGCCAACACCGGGGAGCTGTTTTTT.

The V gene is TRBV7-3, the J gene TRBJ1-1, with D unresolved. Germline CDR1 is SGHTA and CDR2 is FQGTGA. There are 18 residues in the CDR3. The ends were cut back, 0 bases at V and 5 bases at J, with 22 bases in the middle. The CDR3 sequence: CASSLTPALQFDRTEAFF. CDR3 in DNA: TGTGCCAGCAGCTTAACCCCCGCCTTACAGTTTGATCGGACTGAAGCTTTCTTT.

The chain is built from TRBV7-9 and TRBJ2-2, with D possibly matching TRBD1 (7 bases). V lost 5 bases and J lost 7, with 17 bases in between. The CDR3 runs to 15 residues. From germline, CDR1 is SEHNR and CDR2 FQNEAQ (reference sequence). CDR3 sequence: CASSPPRQGGGELFF. The CDR3, as DNA: TGTGCCAGCAGCCCGCCCCGACAGGGAGGCGGGGAGCTGTTTTTT.

This chain joins TRBV7-3 and TRBJ2-1; TRBD2 matches 8 bases. This CDR3 is 15 amino acids long. V lost 0 bases and J lost 4; bases outside the gene matches: 2. Germline-derived CDR1 and CDR2 are SGHTA and FQGTGA. The CDR3: CASSLTRGAYNEQFF. In nucleotides, the CDR3 is TGTGCCAGCAGCTTAACGCGGGGGGCGTACAATGAGCAGTTCTTC.

The chain carries TRBV7-9 and TRBJ1-1; TRBD1 matches 10 bases. The CDR3 is 16 residues long. Germline V gene sequence: CDR1 SEHNR, CDR2 FQNEAQ (reference sequence). V was clipped by 2 bases and J by 7 bases; unmatched bases: 10. CDR3 bases: TGTGCCAGCAGCTTAAGGCCCGGGACAGGGGATGTTGAAGCTTTCTTT. Translated, it gives CASSLRPGTGDVEAFF.

J is TRBJ2-5 and V is TRBV7-6; a weak D match, TRBD1 (6 bases). Trimming removed 0 bases at V and 6 bases at J, with 11 bases between. Germline lookup yields CDR1 SGHVS and CDR2 FNYEAQ. This CDR3 is built from 14 residues. Here the CDR3 reads CASSLAGQGKTQYF. CDR3 DNA: TGTGCCAGCAGCTTAGCTGGGCAGGGGAAGACCCAGTACTTC. The entire variable domain, with the rest obtained from reference TRBV7-6 and TRBJ2-5, is as follows: GAGVSQSPRYKVTKRGQDVALRCDPISGHVSLYWYRQALGQGPEFLTYFNYEAQQDKSGLPNDRFSAERPEGSISTLTIQRTEQRDSAMYRCASSLAGQGKTQYFGPGTRLLVL.

The rearrangement joins TRBV7-2 to TRBJ2-7; a weak D match, TRBD1 (6 bases). The V and J ends lost 5 bases and 3 bases respectively, with 8 bases between them. This CDR3 is built from 12 residues. The V gene's germline CDR1 is SGHTA and CDR2 FQGNSA. The CDR3 loop reads CASSLQGYEQYF. CDR3 sequence (DNA): TGTGCCAGCAGCCTACAGGGCTACGAGCAGTACTTC.

This clone has only one observation. CDR3 sequence reads: CASSQLRGLIGYTF. The CDR3 nucleotides are TGCGCCAGCAGCCAGTTACGAGGCCTTATAGGCTACACCTTC. This chain joins TRBV4-1 and TRBJ1-2; no clear D. Germline values: CDR1 MGHRA, CDR2 YSYEKL. Between the trimmed V and J ends, which lost 3 bases and 8 bases, there was a span of 16 bases. CDR3 size: 14 residues.

The CDR3 loop is CASSLGLPSSYNEQFF. The CDR3 DNA sequence: TGTGCCAGCAGCTTGGGGCTGCCAAGCTCCTACAATGAGCAGTTCTTC. The chain has TRBV5-4 and TRBJ2-1; D unclear. The V and J ends lost 0 bases and 0 bases respectively, with 10 bases between them. CDR3 length equals 16 residues. Germline V CDR1 and CDR2: SGHNT, YYREEE (reference sequence). The full variable domain, rest sourced from reference TRBV5-4 and TRBJ2-1, is ETGVTQSPTHLIKTRGQQVTLRCSSQSGHNTVSWYQQALGQGPQFIFQYYREEENGRGNFPPRFSGLQFPNYSSELNVNALELDDSALYLCASSLGLPSSYNEQFFGPGTRLTVL.

The J gene is TRBJ1-1, the V gene TRBV5-4; 11 bases agree with TRBD1. Trimming cost V 1 base and J 1 base; bases outside gene matches: 6. Germline assignment: CDR1 SGHNT and CDR2 YYREEE (reference sequence). This CDR3 is built from 17 residues. The DNA of the CDR3 is TGTGCCAGCAGCTTGCCAGGACAGGGGGCAGGGAACACTGAAGCTTTCTTT. Residues: CASSLPGQGAGNTEAFF. The variable domain in full, completed from reference TRBV5-4 and TRBJ1-1, reads ETGVTQSPTHLIKTRGQQVTLRCSSQSGHNTVSWYQQALGQGPQFIFQYYREEENGRGNFPPRFSGLQFPNYSSELNVNALELDDSALYLCASSLPGQGAGNTEAFFGQGTRLTVV.

The gene calls are TRBV4-3 and TRBJ1-5, with no clear D. The V end lost 4 bases, the J end lost 3 bases, and 10 bases lay between the germline ends. This CDR3 is built from 14 residues. Germline V CDR1 and CDR2: LGHNA, YSLEER. The DNA for the CDR3 is TGCGCCAGCAGCCTAGTCCTAGTCAATCAGCCCCAGCATTTT. It yields the protein CASSLVLVNQPQHF.